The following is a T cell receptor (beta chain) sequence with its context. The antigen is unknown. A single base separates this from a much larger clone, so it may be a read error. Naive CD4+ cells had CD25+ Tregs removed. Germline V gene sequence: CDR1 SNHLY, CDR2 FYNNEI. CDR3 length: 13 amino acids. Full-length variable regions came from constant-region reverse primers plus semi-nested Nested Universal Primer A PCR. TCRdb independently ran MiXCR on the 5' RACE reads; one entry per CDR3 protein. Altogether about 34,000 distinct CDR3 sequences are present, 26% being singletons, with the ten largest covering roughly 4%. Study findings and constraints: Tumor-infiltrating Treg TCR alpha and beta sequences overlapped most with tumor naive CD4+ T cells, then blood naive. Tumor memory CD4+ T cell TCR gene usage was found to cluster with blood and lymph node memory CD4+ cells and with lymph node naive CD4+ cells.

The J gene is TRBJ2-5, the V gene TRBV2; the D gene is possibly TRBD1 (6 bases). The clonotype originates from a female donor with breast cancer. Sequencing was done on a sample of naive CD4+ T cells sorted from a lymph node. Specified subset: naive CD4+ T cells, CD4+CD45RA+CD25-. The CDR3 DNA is TGTGTCAGCAGGGGCGAGTACCAAGAGACCCAGTACTTC. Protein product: CVSRGEYQETQYF.